Included here is one T cell receptor beta chain sequence, with context. As yet, its antigen is unknown. The data belong to a study of monozygotic twins with inflammatory bowel disease. The CDR3 runs 12 residues. Germline values: CDR1 SGDLS, CDR2 YYNGEE. Per-sample cDNA came from eight separate reactions. After re-calling the 5' RACE reads, TCRdb lists one entry per CDR3 protein, DNA absent. The sample totals fewer than 450,000 distinct CDR3 sequences. Study-level findings and limits: Inverse Simpson values showed less TCRbeta diversity in IBD patients than in their healthy co-twins.

The chain couples TRBV9 to TRBJ2-3; TCRdb calls TRBD2, which cannot be checked without DNA. Sequencing was performed on blood. The TCR comes from a human donor with ulcerative colitis or Crohn's disease, or a healthy co-twin of an affected twin (not recorded which). The CDR3 reads CASSVRSSQQYF.